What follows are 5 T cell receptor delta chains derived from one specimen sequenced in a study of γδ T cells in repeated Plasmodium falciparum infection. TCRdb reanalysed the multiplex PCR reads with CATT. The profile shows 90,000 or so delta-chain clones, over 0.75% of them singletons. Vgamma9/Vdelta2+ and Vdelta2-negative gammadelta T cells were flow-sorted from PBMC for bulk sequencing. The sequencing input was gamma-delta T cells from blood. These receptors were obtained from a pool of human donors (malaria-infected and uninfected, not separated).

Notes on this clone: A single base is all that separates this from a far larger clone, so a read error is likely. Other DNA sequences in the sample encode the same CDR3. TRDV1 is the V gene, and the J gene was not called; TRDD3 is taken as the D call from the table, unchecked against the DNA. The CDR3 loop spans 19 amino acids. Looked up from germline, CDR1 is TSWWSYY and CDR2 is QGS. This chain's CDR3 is CALGEPFPLILGRTDKLIF. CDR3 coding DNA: TGTGCTCTTGGGGAACCTTTTCCCCTCATACTGGGTCGGACCGATAAGCTCATCTTT.

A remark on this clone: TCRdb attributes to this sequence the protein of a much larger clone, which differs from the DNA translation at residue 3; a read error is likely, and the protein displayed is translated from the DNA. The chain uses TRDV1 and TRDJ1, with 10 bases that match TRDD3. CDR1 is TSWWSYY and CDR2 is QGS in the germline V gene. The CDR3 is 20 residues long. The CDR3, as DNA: TGTGCTCCTGGGGTCAAGTACTGGGGGATCCCTCCTCCTGGCCCCGATAAACTCATCTTT. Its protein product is CAPGVKYWGIPPPGPDKLIF.

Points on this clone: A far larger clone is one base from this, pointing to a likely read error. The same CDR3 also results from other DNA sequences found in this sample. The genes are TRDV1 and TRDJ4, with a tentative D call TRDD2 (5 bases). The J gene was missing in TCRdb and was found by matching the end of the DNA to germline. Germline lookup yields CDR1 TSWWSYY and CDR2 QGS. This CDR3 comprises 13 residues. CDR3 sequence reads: CALGALLRGPLIF. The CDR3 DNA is TGTGCTCTCGGGGCCCTACTTCGTGGACCCCTGATCTTT.

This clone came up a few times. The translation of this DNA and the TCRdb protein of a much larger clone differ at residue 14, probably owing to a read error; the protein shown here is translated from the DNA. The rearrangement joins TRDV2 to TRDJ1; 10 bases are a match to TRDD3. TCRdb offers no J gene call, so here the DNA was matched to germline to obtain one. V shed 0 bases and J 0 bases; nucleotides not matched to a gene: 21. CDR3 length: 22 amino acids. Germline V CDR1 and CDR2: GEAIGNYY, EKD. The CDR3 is CACDTITGGLIKLLNYTDKLIF. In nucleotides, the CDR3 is TGTGCCTGTGACACCATTACTGGGGGATTGATAAAGCTACTGAATTACACCGATAAACTCATCTTT.

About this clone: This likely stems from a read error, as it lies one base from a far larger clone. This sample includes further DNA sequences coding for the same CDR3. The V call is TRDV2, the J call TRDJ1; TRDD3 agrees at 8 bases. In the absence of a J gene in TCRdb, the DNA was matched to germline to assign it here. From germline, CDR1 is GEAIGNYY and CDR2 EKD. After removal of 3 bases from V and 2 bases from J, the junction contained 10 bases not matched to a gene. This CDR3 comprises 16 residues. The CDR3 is CACDPLGDTKTDKLIF. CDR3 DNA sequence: TGTGCCTGTGACCCGCTGGGGGACACCAAGACCGATAAACTCATCTTT.